This TCR beta chain was documented in a study of cytomegalovirus exposure and HLA in healthy donors. This clone was counted once. This table comes from immunoSEQ multiplex PCR, and its TCRdb copy is limited to in-frame clones, with some not included. The sample includes 150,000 or so clones, approximately 86% seen only once; the top ten take 20% to 25%. This CDR3 is built from 12 residues. Per the germline V gene, CDR1 is SGHAT and CDR2 is FQNNGV. With V trimmed by 5 bases and J by 9 bases, 4 bases remained unmatched. The sample consisted of PBMCs. The sequence was collected from a man in his late teens or twenties in good health and CMV-seropositive. J is TRBJ2-1 and V is TRBV11-2, with TRBD1 identical over 7 bases. CDR3 coding DNA: TGTGCCAGCAGCCCGCGGACAGGTGAGCAGTTCTTC. Amino acids: CASSPRTGEQFF.